The 15 T cell receptor beta chains reported below all come from one sample, sequenced in a study of technical replicates of blood from a handful of donors. Generated by immunoSEQ multiplex PCR, the TCRdb table keeps only in-frame clones and is missing some. The repertoire includes around 93,000 clones, approximately 94% of them detected once, and less than 0.4% sits in the top ten. Input material: T cells isolated from PBMCs. These receptors all come from a human donor in good health.

This rearrangement joins TRBV30 to TRBJ1-1; D is possibly TRBD1 (6 bases). V lost 8 bases, J lost 6 bases, and 13 bases lay in between. CDR3 size: 11 residues. CDR1 is GTSNPN, CDR2 SVGIG, per germline (reference sequence). The CDR3 loop reads CAQTWGPEAFF. The DNA of the CDR3 is TGTGCCCAAACTTGGGGGCCTGAAGCTTTCTTT.

This chain connects TRBV10-2 to TRBJ2-3, with TRBD2 matching over 11 bases. This CDR3 contains 15 residues. Germline CDR1 WSHSY, CDR2 SAAADI. Losses at the gene ends were 4 bases for V and 3 bases for J; bases not matched to a gene: 3. The CDR3 region has the DNA TGCGCCAGCAGTGTTACTAGCGGGAGAACAGATACGCAGTATTTT. Its translation is CASSVTSGRTDTQYF.

The rearrangement joins TRBV30 to TRBJ1-2, with 7 bases aligning to TRBD1. This CDR3 is 13 amino acids long. Trimming at V came to 3 bases and at J to 5 bases, leaving 6 bases not matched to a gene. Per the germline V gene, CDR1 is GTSNPN and CDR2 is SVGIG (reference sequence). The CDR3 protein is CAWSAIQGYGYTF. The DNA for the CDR3 is TGTGCCTGGAGCGCAATACAGGGGTATGGCTACACCTTC.

V usage is TRBV2 and J usage is TRBJ1-1; D is perhaps TRBD1 (5 bases). The V and J ends lost 6 bases and 7 bases respectively, with 6 bases between them. This CDR3 has 10 amino acids. Germline assignment: CDR1 SNHLY and CDR2 FYNNEI. The CDR3 nucleotides are TGTGCCAGCAGAGGGGTTGAAGCTTTCTTT. Its translation: CASRGVEAFF.

This clone was picked up one time. The V and J genes are TRBV5-1 and TRBJ2-6; weak D call: TRBD2 (5 bases). This CDR3 spans 17 amino acids. V lost 2 bases and J 0 bases, leaving 12 bases between the germline ends. Looked up from germline, CDR1 is SGHRS and CDR2 is YFSETQ. The CDR3 coding sequence is TGCGCCAGCAGCTTAGGCGGGCTAAGCTCTGGGGCCAACGTCCTGACTTTC. Amino acids: CASSLGGLSSGANVLTF. Full variable domain (missing parts from reference TRBV5-1 and TRBJ2-6): KAGVTQTPRYLIKTRGQQVTLSCSPISGHRSVSWYQQTPGQGLQFLFEYFSETQRNKGNFPGRFSGRQFSNSRSEMNVSTLELGDSALYLCASSLGGLSSGANVLTFGAGSRLTVL.

This clone turned up a few times. The gene calls are TRBV7-6 and TRBJ1-2; 7 bases match TRBD1. After removal of 2 bases from V and 4 bases from J, the junction contained 1 base not matched to a gene. The V gene's germline CDR1 is SGHVS and CDR2 FNYEAQ. The length of the CDR3 is 13 residues. The CDR3 DNA follows: TGTGCCAGCAGCTTACCAGGGGGCTATGGCTACACCTTC. Translated, it gives CASSLPGGYGYTF.

Only one count was recorded for this clone. V usage is TRBV7-3 and J usage is TRBJ1-1; D remains unclear. The CDR3 has 15 amino acids. Trimming took off 1 base at V and 0 bases at J, with 9 bases between the two ends. CDR1 is SGHTA, CDR2 FQGTGA, per germline. The CDR3 DNA sequence: TGTGCCAGCAGCTTAAACGCAGGCTTGAACACTGAAGCTTTCTTT. Protein sequence: CASSLNAGLNTEAFF.

J is TRBJ1-1 and V is TRBV10-2; 8 bases map to TRBD1. Germline V gives CDR1 WSHSY, CDR2 SAAADI. The CDR3 totals 13 residues. V lost 8 bases, J lost 8 bases, and 10 bases stayed unmatched. In DNA, the CDR3 is TGCGCCAGCGTTGATTTGACAGGGGTCGAAGCTTTCTTT. This encodes CASVDLTGVEAFF.

The V call is TRBV11-2, the J call TRBJ2-2; 15 bases are shared with TRBD2. Looked up from germline, CDR1 is SGHAT and CDR2 is FQNNGV. The CDR3 covers 15 residues. V lost 6 bases to trimming and J lost 6 bases; unmatched junction nucleotides: 2. The CDR3 reads CASSRTSGRAGELFF. The CDR3 nucleotides read TGTGCCAGCAGTAGGACTAGCGGGAGGGCCGGGGAGCTGTTTTTT.

This sequence joins TRBV30 and TRBJ2-7; 7 bases are shared with TRBD2. CDR3 length: 11 residues. J gave up 6 bases and V 5 bases, and 4 bases lay outside the gene matches. Germline lookup yields CDR1 GTSNPN and CDR2 SVGIG (reference sequence). The CDR3 bases are TGTGCCTGGGCGACGGGGGGCGAGCAGTACTTC. Translated: CAWATGGEQYF. The whole variable domain, filled in from reference TRBV30 and TRBJ2-7, reads SQTIHQWPATLVQPVGSPLSLECTVEGTSNPNLYWYRQAAGRGLQLLFYSVGIGQISSEVPQNLSASRPQDRQFILSSKKLLLSDSGFYLCAWATGGEQYFGPGTRLTVT.

The V call is TRBV4-3, the J call TRBJ2-7; 9 bases match TRBD2. The V segment lost 4 bases and the J segment 10 bases; nucleotides outside the gene matches: 5. The CDR3 is made up of 12 amino acids. Germline V gives CDR1 LGHNA, CDR2 YSLEER. CDR3 bases: TGCGCCAGCAGCCCTAGCGGGATAGATCAGTACTTC. This gives the protein CASSPSGIDQYF.

This chain uses TRBV7-2 with TRBJ2-1; no clear D. The CDR3 consists of 13 residues. The germline V and J ends were trimmed by 4 bases and 10 bases, with 14 bases remaining between them. Germline CDR1 reads SGHTA; CDR2 reads FQGNSA. The CDR3: CASSCPTCEEQFF. The CDR3 bases are TGTGCCAGCAGCTGCCCGACTTGCGAGGAGCAGTTCTTC.

The chain links TRBV19 to TRBJ2-7, with TRBD2 matching over 9 bases. The CDR3 spans 14 residues. V lost 6 bases and J lost 5; bases outside the gene matches: 8. Germline V gene data show CDR1 as LNHDA and CDR2 as SQIVND (reference sequence). CDR3 in DNA: TGTGCCAGTAGCGCTATAGCGGGAGCCCACGAGCAGTACTTC. Translated, it gives CASSAIAGAHEQYF.

This rearrangement joins TRBV29-1 to TRBJ2-2; a weak D match, TRBD1 (6 bases). Germline CDR1 reads SQVTM; CDR2 reads ANQGSEA. The CDR3 totals 14 residues. Trimming removed 2 bases from V and 7 bases from J, with 14 bases in between. The CDR3 sequence: CSVEPRGNGGELFF. The CDR3 nucleotides are TGCAGCGTTGAACCCAGGGGAAATGGCGGGGAGCTGTTTTTT.

This chain joins TRBV2 and TRBJ2-7; 9 positions match TRBD2. Germline values: CDR1 SNHLY, CDR2 FYNNEI. The J segment lost 5 bases and the V segment lost 6 bases, leaving 8 bases of the junction unmatched. The CDR3 contains 14 residues. The CDR3 sequence is CASRPLAGGHEQYF. DNA of the CDR3: TGTGCCAGCAGACCCCTCGCGGGAGGGCACGAGCAGTACTTC.